This T cell receptor (beta chain) was documented in a study of cytomegalovirus exposure and HLA in healthy donors. On the study more broadly: A later analysis reported the roughly 120 validation repertoires used the same platform as the roughly 700 first-cohort repertoires.

Looked up from germline, CDR1 is MGHRA and CDR2 is YSYEKL. The CDR3 runs 17 residues. Trimming took 1 base from V and 4 from J, leaving 19 bases between them. The donors were in the roughly 110-subject validation cohort, distinct from the approximately 730-subject first cohort. TCRdb's copy holds only in-frame clones and misses some; the assay was immunoSEQ multiplex PCR. The repertoire includes some 270,000 clones, approximately 83% of them detected once, and approximately 1% sits in the top ten. Comment on this clone: What it binds is not known.

Study-wide points: The classifier was said to identify cytomegalovirus status with high specificity and sensitivity. The tendency of first-cohort TCR clusters to co-occur in the roughly 130 validation repertoires emerged from a later analysis.

The chain is built from TRBV4-1 and TRBJ2-5; tentatively, D is TRBD1 (5 bases). The receptor comes from a woman between 18 and 30 years old in good health and CMV-seronegative. Sequencing input: PBMCs. CDR3 residues: CASSQVVKTVRGETQYF. The CDR3 DNA is TGCGCCAGCAGCCAAGTAGTTAAGACAGTGCGAGGAGAGACCCAGTACTTC.